This T cell receptor beta chain was observed in a study of blood T cell repertoires in COVID-19. TCRdb's table, derived via immunoSEQ multiplex PCR, lists solely in-frame clones and lacks some. This table has some 510,000 clones, 70% to 90% appearing once. Germline CDR1 LNHDA, CDR2 SQIVND (reference sequence). The ends were cut back, 6 bases at V and 0 bases at J, with 15 bases in the middle. The CDR3 contains 16 residues. This receptor was identified in a woman between 40 and 50 years old who had recovered from COVID-19. The source material was PBMCs or T cells enriched from blood (not recorded which). This chain uses TRBV19 with TRBJ1-5, with D hard to call. For the CDR3, the DNA is TGTGCCAGTAGCCCTCGGTCGGAGTATAGCAATCAGCCCCAGCATTTT. Translation gives CASSPRSEYSNQPQHF.